Listed below are T cell receptor beta chains from one sample, sequenced in a study of CD8 T cells in Susac syndrome. TCRdb re-analysed the immunoSEQ multiplex PCR reads in MiXCR, keeping a single row per CDR3 protein. The sample has approximately 190,000 distinct CDR3 sequences, 80% to 95% seen once. The sample comprised CD4+ T cells from PBMCs. All receptors derive from a human donor in good health. The CDR3 runs from the conserved cysteine through the conserved F or W. The D gene is left open where the match is weak. Clone sizes are given selectively: once, few, many, or a class where the clone is expanded.

J gene: TRBJ2-7; V gene: TRBV24-1; clone size: -; D gene: -; CDR3 length: 17; CDR3 protein: CATSAPDGTSRRNEQYF
J gene: TRBJ2-2; V gene: TRBV5-1; clone size: -; D gene: -; CDR3 length: 16; CDR3 protein: CASSLDSGANTGELFF
J gene: TRBJ2-1; V gene: TRBV14; clone size: -; D gene: -; CDR3 length: 15; CDR3 protein: CASSLDRLSYNEQFF
J gene: TRBJ1-6; V gene: TRBV28; clone size: -; D gene: -; CDR3 length: 14; CDR3 protein: CASTSGGSHSPLHF
J gene: TRBJ2-1; V gene: TRBV14; clone size: -; D gene: -; CDR3 length: 15; CDR3 protein: CASSQDIALVHEQFF
J gene: TRBJ2-5; V gene: TRBV12-3/TRBV12-4; clone size: -; D gene: TRBD1; CDR3 length: 18; CDR3 protein: CASSLGQGSKGYQETQYF
J gene: TRBJ2-7; V gene: TRBV20-1; clone size: -; D gene: -; CDR3 length: 11; CDR3 protein: CSARVSYEQYF
J gene: TRBJ1-5; V gene: TRBV20-1; clone size: -; D gene: -; CDR3 length: 13; CDR3 protein: CSANSGANQPQHF
J gene: TRBJ2-6; V gene: TRBV4-3; clone size: -; D gene: -; CDR3 length: 16; CDR3 protein: CASSQANPTGANVLTF
J gene: TRBJ2-1; V gene: TRBV5-1; clone size: -; D gene: TRBD2; CDR3 length: 16; CDR3 protein: CASSRRGGGPGNEQFF
J gene: TRBJ2-6; V gene: TRBV6-1; clone size: -; D gene: TRBD1; CDR3 length: 17; CDR3 protein: CASSPGTGNSGANVLTF
J gene: TRBJ2-3; V gene: TRBV29-1; clone size: -; D gene: TRBD2; CDR3 length: 14; CDR3 protein: CSGSLAGVADTQYF
J gene: TRBJ1-2; V gene: TRBV28; clone size: -; D gene: -; CDR3 length: 15; CDR3 protein: CASSLLGTPNYGYTF
J gene: TRBJ2-2; V gene: TRBV11-1; clone size: -; D gene: -; CDR3 length: 15; CDR3 protein: CASSLSRAVTGELFF
J gene: TRBJ1-6; V gene: TRBV7-6; clone size: -; D gene: TRBD1; CDR3 length: 17; CDR3 protein: CASSPSPPGQGNSPLHF
J gene: TRBJ1-5; V gene: TRBV20-1; clone size: -; D gene: -; CDR3 length: 14; CDR3 protein: CSAEQSVGSQPQHF
J gene: TRBJ2-5; V gene: TRBV7-9; clone size: -; D gene: -; CDR3 length: 14; CDR3 protein: CASSLASPGETQYF
J gene: TRBJ2-1; V gene: TRBV4-3; clone size: -; D gene: -; CDR3 length: 19; CDR3 protein: CASSQENGGAPLGRNEQFF
J gene: TRBJ1-1; V gene: TRBV7-9; clone size: once; D gene: -; CDR3 length: 16; CDR3 protein: CASSLGPLGGGTEAFF
J gene: TRBJ2-6; V gene: TRBV2; clone size: -; D gene: -; CDR3 length: 18; CDR3 protein: CASRGGGQRSSGANVLTF
J gene: TRBJ2-4; V gene: TRBV28; clone size: -; D gene: -; CDR3 length: 15; CDR3 protein: CASTPPGPGAHIQYF
J gene: TRBJ2-3; V gene: TRBV12-3/TRBV12-4; clone size: -; D gene: TRBD2; CDR3 length: 15; CDR3 protein: CASSLSGVGTDTQYF